This is a list of T cell receptor beta chains from one sample in a study of OX40 agonist ivuxolimab in advanced cancers. Using immunoSEQ multiplex PCR, the repertoire was profiled, and TCRdb retains in-frame clones only, with some absent. The sample has over 45,000 clones; around 89% are singletons. Specimen: CD4+ or CD8+ T cells sorted from blood, collected in a trial of the OX40 agonist ivuxolimab. The receptor source for this set is an adult with an advanced solid tumor such as melanoma, head and neck, liver or kidney cancer. CDR3s include the opening cysteine and the closing phenylalanine or tryptophan. The D gene is left open where the match is weak. Part of the rows lack a size; the others show once, few, many or a class for expanded clones.

>-|TRBJ1-6|14|TRBD1|TRBV9
TGTGCCAGCAGCGCTAGACAGGGTAATTCACCCCTCCACTTT
CASSARQGNSPLHF
>-|TRBJ2-1|16|-|TRBV6-5
TGTGCCAGCAGTTACTACGAACAGGGTTCTGGCAATGAGCAGTTCTTC
CASSYYEQGSGNEQFF
>-|TRBJ2-7|15|TRBD2|TRBV5-1
TGCGCCAGCAGACAAGGACTAGCGGGCTTCTACGAGCAGTACTTC
CASRQGLAGFYEQYF
>-|TRBJ2-3|15|-|TRBV7-8
TGTGCCAGCAGCTTAGTTCTCGGGGCCAGGGGTACGCAGTATTTT
CASSLVLGARGTQYF
>-|TRBJ1-5|14|-|TRBV6-6
TGTGCCAGCAGCCACTCGGGAGGGAATCAGCCCCAGCATTTT
CASSHSGGNQPQHF
>-|TRBJ2-7|14|-|TRBV6-5
TGTGCCAGCAGTCAAGGGGAGTCTAACTACGAGCAGTACTTC
CASSQGESNYEQYF
>-|TRBJ2-7|13|-|TRBV6-1
TGTGCCAGCAGTCAGGCCCGTGGTTACGAGCAGTACTTC
CASSQARGYEQYF
>-|TRBJ2-1|14|-|TRBV7-3
TGTGCCAGCAGCTTGGGACCTCCCTACAATGAGCAGTTCTTC
CASSLGPPYNEQFF
>-|TRBJ1-5|17|-|TRBV5-8
TGTGCCAGCAGCCTGGGGTCGCGGCTAGGGAGCAATCAGCCCCAGCATTTT
CASSLGSRLGSNQPQHF
>-|TRBJ2-3|15|TRBD2|TRBV28
TGTGCCAGCAGAATACTAGCGGGGGATACAGATACGCAGTATTTT
CASRILAGDTDTQYF
>-|TRBJ2-5|17|TRBD1|TRBV5-4
TGTGCCAGCAGCTGGGAACGACAGGGGGCGTCGTCTGAGACCCAGTACTTC
CASSWERQGASSETQYF
>-|TRBJ2-2|15|TRBD2|TRBV19
TGTGCCAGTATTCCCTCGGGGACTAGCATTGGGGAGCTGTTTTTT
CASIPSGTSIGELFF
>-|TRBJ2-2|13|TRBD2|TRBV2
TGTGCCAGCAGTGGGCGGGAGACCGGGGAGCTGTTTTTT
CASSGRETGELFF
>-|TRBJ1-6|15|TRBD1|TRBV6-1
TGTGCCAGCAGCGTTACCGGGACAGGAGGATCACCCCTCCACTTT
CASSVTGTGGSPLHF
>-|TRBJ1-1|14|TRBD1|TRBV5-5
TGTGCCAGCAGCTTGGCTTGGACAGGGGGTAAGCCTTTCTTT
CASSLAWTGGKPFF
>-|TRBJ2-2|13|-|TRBV7-9
TGTGCCAGCAGCTTAGTAGGGTCCGGGGAGCTGTTTTTT
CASSLVGSGELFF
>few|TRBJ1-1|10|-|TRBV29-1
TGCAGCGTTGAGCATACTGAAGCTTTCTTT
CSVEHTEAFF
>-|TRBJ1-4|16|-|TRBV7-9
TGTGCCAGCAGCCCCCGAACCGGGCTAGGGAATGAAAAACTGTTTTTT
CASSPRTGLGNEKLFF
>-|TRBJ2-6|14|-|TRBV28
TGTGCCAGCAGTTTCGGTCCTGGGGCCAACGTCCTGACTTTC
CASSFGPGANVLTF
>-|TRBJ2-7|14|TRBD1|TRBV19
TGTGCCAGTAGCACCTGGACAGGTTTATACGAGCAGTACTTC
CASSTWTGLYEQYF
>once|TRBJ1-1|15|TRBD1|TRBV27
TGTGCCAGCAGCCCTAGGGACAGTCAGAACACTGAAGCTTTCTTT
CASSPRDSQNTEAFF
>-|TRBJ1-3|14|TRBD1|TRBV10-3
TGTGCCATCAGTGAACAGGGGGTAGGAAACACCATATATTTT
CAISEQGVGNTIYF
>-|TRBJ2-2|16|TRBD1|TRBV7-6
TGTGCCAGCAGCTTAGGCCAGGGGGTTAACACCGGGGAGCTGTTTTTT
CASSLGQGVNTGELFF
>-|TRBJ2-2|16|TRBD2|TRBV19
TGTGCCAGCGTACTAGCGGGGACCGCGAACACCGGGGAGCTGTTTTTT
CASVLAGTANTGELFF
>-|TRBJ1-6|17|TRBD1|TRBV4-1
TGCGCCAGCAGCCAAAGGGCAGGGGGCTTGAATAATTCACCCCTCCACTTT
CASSQRAGGLNNSPLHF
>-|TRBJ2-3|14|-|TRBV19
TGTGCCAGTAGTAGGTGGGGCCGGACAGATACGCAGTATTTT
CASSRWGRTDTQYF
>-|TRBJ1-1|15|-|TRBV6-1
TGTGCCAGCAGTGAACAGGCAGGGGCGAACACTGAAGCTTTCTTT
CASSEQAGANTEAFF
>-|TRBJ1-1|14|-|TRBV18
TGTGCCAGCTCACCCCCCTCGGTGAACACTGAAGCTTTCTTT
CASSPPSVNTEAFF
>-|TRBJ1-2|12|-|TRBV15
TGTGCCACCAGCAGAGATGTCGGCGGCTACACCTTC
CATSRDVGGYTF
>-|TRBJ2-1|15|-|TRBV19
TGTGCCAGTAGTGTCAGGGCAGGGGATGGCAATGAGCAGTTCTTC
CASSVRAGDGNEQFF
>-|TRBJ1-1|14|-|TRBV5-5
TGTGCCAGCAGCCCCGTTCCAGGGAACACTGAAGCTTTCTTT
CASSPVPGNTEAFF
>-|TRBJ1-2|13|-|TRBV19
TGTGCCAGTAGTATATCCCGCGGCGGCGGCTACACCTTC
CASSISRGGGYTF
>-|TRBJ2-5|14|-|TRBV5-1
TGCGCCAGCAGCCCGGGGACACACCAAGAGACCCAGTACTTC
CASSPGTHQETQYF
>-|TRBJ1-2|12|-|TRBV5-4
TGTGCCAGCAGCTTGGCGCGGACCGGCTACACCTTC
CASSLARTGYTF
>once|TRBJ2-2|14|TRBD1|TRBV5-1
TGCGCCAGCAGCGAGGACAGGTTCACCGGGGAGCTGTTTTTT
CASSEDRFTGELFF
>-|TRBJ2-3|16|TRBD2|TRBV18
TGTGCCAGCTCACCGGGACTAGCGGGAGCTGGAGATACGCAGTATTTT
CASSPGLAGAGDTQYF
>-|TRBJ2-7|16|TRBD2|TRBV7-2
TGTGCCAGCAGCTTAGCGTCTAGCGGGACCTTCTACGAGCAGTACTTC
CASSLASSGTFYEQYF
>-|TRBJ2-4|16|TRBD2|TRBV4-1
TGCGCCAGCAGCCATAATAGCGGGGCTTACAAAAACATTCAGTACTTC
CASSHNSGAYKNIQYF
>-|TRBJ2-1|14|TRBD2|TRBV7-8
TGTGCCAGCAGCTCCAGCGGGACCCACAATGAGCAGTTCTTC
CASSSSGTHNEQFF
>few|TRBJ2-5|14|TRBD2|TRBV11-2
TGTGCCAGCAGCGTGGGACTAGTAGGTGAGACCCAGTACTTC
CASSVGLVGETQYF
>once|TRBJ1-1|15|TRBD1|TRBV6-5
TGTGCCAGCAGGTACTCCGGGACAGGGGGAATTCAAGCTTTCTTT
CASRYSGTGGIQAFF
>-|TRBJ1-6|12|-|TRBV30
TGTGCCTCGGCGGGGGATATTTCGCCCCTCCACTTT
CASAGDISPLHF
>-|TRBJ1-5|15|TRBD1|TRBV2
TGTGCCAGCAGTGATAGGGGACAGGGTCTTCAGCCCCAGCATTTT
CASSDRGQGLQPQHF
>-|TRBJ1-2|13|-|TRBV7-9
TGTGCCAGCAGCTTAGGATCGGCGTATGGCTACACCTTC
CASSLGSAYGYTF
>once|TRBJ1-6|14|-|TRBV10-1
TGCGCCAGCAGTTCGGGAGCAGGGTTTTCACCCCTCCACTTT
CASSSGAGFSPLHF
>once|TRBJ2-7|15|-|TRBV9
TGTGCCAGCAGCAGATTTAGCGGCCCCTCCTACGAGCAGTACTTC
CASSRFSGPSYEQYF
>-|TRBJ1-1|13|-|TRBV5-5
TGTGCCAGCAATCCCCTCGAGGGTACTGAAGCTTTCTTT
CASNPLEGTEAFF
>-|TRBJ1-1|17|-|TRBV21-1
TGTGCCAGCAGCACCCCCGAGGGCAGGGGGTTAGACACTGAAGCTTTCTTT
CASSTPEGRGLDTEAFF
>-|TRBJ1-1|15|TRBD1|TRBV7-9
TGTGCCAGCAGCCAGGGGGCGGGATCTGTCGCTGAAGCTTTCTTT
CASSQGAGSVAEAFF
>-|TRBJ2-2|16|-|TRBV10-3
TGTGCCGTGATGGGTCGGGAGAACGCGAACACCGGGGAGCTGTTTTTT
CAVMGRENANTGELFF
>once|TRBJ2-7|14|-|TRBV10-3
TGTGCCATCAGGGAGATAGCGGAGGGATACGAGCAGTACTTC
CAIREIAEGYEQYF
>-|TRBJ1-1|11|-|TRBV18
TGTGCCAGCTCCCCTGGGCTCGAAGCTTTCTTT
CASSPGLEAFF
>few|TRBJ1-5|14|-|TRBV21-1
TGTGCCAGCAGCAAAGATTGGGGCAGTCAGCCCCAGCATTTT
CASSKDWGSQPQHF
>-|TRBJ2-1|16|TRBD2|TRBV11-2
TGTGCCAGCAGCTTGGGTAGCGGGGGCGTGACGAGTGAGCAGTTCTTC
CASSLGSGGVTSEQFF
>-|TRBJ2-7|14|-|TRBV5-1
TGCGCCAGCAGCTCGTCGGGGCCCTCCTACGAGCAGTACTTC
CASSSSGPSYEQYF